This record looks at one TCR beta chain sequence and its context. Its binding antigen is unknown. No base quality information exists; no much larger clone differs at one position. The sample originates from a study of blood T cell repertoires in COVID-19 (TCRdb year 2020). Some background on the complete study: The collaborator samples originated in the United States, Italy and Spain and spanned the acute and convalescent phases of COVID-19. A freely available public database, intended as a resource for researchers studying the immune response to SARS-CoV-2, is where the repertoires were released. The samples were drawn from the first 160 participants of the ongoing ImmuneRACE study and from 1,200 or so subjects provided by 6 global collaborators. The prospective study material was composed of cDNA or gDNA derived from T cells, B-cell-depleted T cells, or PBMCs. HLA class I and class II types, where available, came from metadata supplied by the sample provider rather than from assay-based typing. Nearly every sample came with metadata listing a de-identified subject ID, COVID-19 status, age in years and sex. The dataset comprised deeply sampled blood TCRbeta repertoires from subjects exposed to, actively infected with, or recovered from COVID-19.

The paper's findings and limits, for the study overall: The amount of clinical and demographic metadata varied by source and participant and was provided uncurated.

Reading from cysteine to phenylalanine, the CDR3 counts 15 amino acids. Only the CDR3 DNA stays, 45 bases, in frame from base 1. V loses 4 bases at its end and J loses 3 bases; junction bases beyond the gene matches: 8. The germline V gene (reference sequence) yields SEHNR for CDR1 and FQNEAQ for CDR2. TCRbeta CDR3 regions were amplified from genomic DNA by means of the immunoSEQ Assay, a bias-controlled multiplex PCR. Processing in the source paper ran as follows. Nucleated cell counts per sample were estimated from amplification of reference gene primers within the assay. To quantify the absolute abundance of each unique TCRbeta CDR3 rearrangement, sequence reads were collapsed and filtered. Productive Simpson clonality was computed per sample as the square root of Simpson's diversity index over productive rearrangements. TCRdb obtained this table from immuneACCESS and retained in-frame rearrangements with V and J assigned. These tables miss some clones; where compared with another copy, unresolved V genes account for less than half of the shortfall, and the remainder is unexplained. The V and J calls and the clone size are those of that table, but D and trimming were determined from the DNA. The sample contains roughly 53,000 clones, roughly 90% of them found a single time. The top ten clones comprise under 3.5% of the sample.

Whole blood was collected in K2EDTA tubes by collaborating institutions according to the institutions' own protocols. For TCRbeta analysis, collaborators shipped samples as frozen whole blood, isolated PBMCs, or DNA extracted from either of those sample types. The rearrangement joined TRBV7-9 to TRBJ1-1; TRBD1 aligns with 7 central bases. Material: peripheral blood. The TCR sequence derives from a man older than 75 with acute or convalescent COVID-19. CDR3 region: CASSSARDSHTEAFF. The DNA reads TGTGCCAGCAGCTCCGCCCGGGACAGTCACACTGAAGCTTTCTTT. Beyond the CDR3, the reference TRBV7-9 and TRBJ1-1 genes provide the residues; the full variable domain reads: DTGVSQNPRHKITKRGQNVTFRCDPISEHNRLYWYRQTLGQGPEFLTYFQNEAQLEKSRLLSDRFSAERPKGSFSTLEIQRTEQGDSAMYLCASSSARDSHTEAFFGQGTRLTVV.